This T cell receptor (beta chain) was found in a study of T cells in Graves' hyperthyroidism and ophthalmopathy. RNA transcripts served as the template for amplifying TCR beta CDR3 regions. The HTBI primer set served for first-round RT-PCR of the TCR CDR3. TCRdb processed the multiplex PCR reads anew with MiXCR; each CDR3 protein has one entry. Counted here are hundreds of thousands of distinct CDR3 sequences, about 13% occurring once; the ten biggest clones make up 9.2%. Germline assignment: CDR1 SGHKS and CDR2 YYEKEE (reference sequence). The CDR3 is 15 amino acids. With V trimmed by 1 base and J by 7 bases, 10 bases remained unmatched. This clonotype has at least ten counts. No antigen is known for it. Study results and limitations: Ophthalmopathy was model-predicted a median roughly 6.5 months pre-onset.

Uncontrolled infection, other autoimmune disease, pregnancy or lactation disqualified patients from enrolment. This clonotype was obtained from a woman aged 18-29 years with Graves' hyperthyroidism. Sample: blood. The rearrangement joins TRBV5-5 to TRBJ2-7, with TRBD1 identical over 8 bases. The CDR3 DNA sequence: TGTGCCAGCAGCTTGTGGGGACAGGTGGCAGAGGAGCAGTACTTC. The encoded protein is CASSLWGQVAEEQYF.